This T cell receptor beta chain was recovered during a study of blood T cell repertoires in COVID-19. Germline V gene sequence: CDR1 SGHRS, CDR2 YFSETQ. There are 14 residues in the CDR3. V was cut by 0 bases and J by 4 bases, with 9 bases left in between. Per the study methods: Using reference gene primer amplification, nucleated cell counts were estimated. Libraries were prepared by immunoSEQ multiplex PCR; TCRdb keeps only in-frame clonotypes and omits some of them. The DNA was the basis for D and trimming; V, J and clone size are from that table. This table has around 210,000 clones, over 75% appearing once.

Material: peripheral blood. This receptor was identified in a man aged 50 or older with COVID-19, enrolled during active disease. The chain combines TRBV5-1 with TRBJ2-3, with D maybe TRBD2 (5 bases). CDR3 amino acids: CASSLASGADTQYF. CDR3 DNA sequence: TGCGCCAGCAGCTTGGCTTCCGGGGCAGATACGCAGTATTTT.